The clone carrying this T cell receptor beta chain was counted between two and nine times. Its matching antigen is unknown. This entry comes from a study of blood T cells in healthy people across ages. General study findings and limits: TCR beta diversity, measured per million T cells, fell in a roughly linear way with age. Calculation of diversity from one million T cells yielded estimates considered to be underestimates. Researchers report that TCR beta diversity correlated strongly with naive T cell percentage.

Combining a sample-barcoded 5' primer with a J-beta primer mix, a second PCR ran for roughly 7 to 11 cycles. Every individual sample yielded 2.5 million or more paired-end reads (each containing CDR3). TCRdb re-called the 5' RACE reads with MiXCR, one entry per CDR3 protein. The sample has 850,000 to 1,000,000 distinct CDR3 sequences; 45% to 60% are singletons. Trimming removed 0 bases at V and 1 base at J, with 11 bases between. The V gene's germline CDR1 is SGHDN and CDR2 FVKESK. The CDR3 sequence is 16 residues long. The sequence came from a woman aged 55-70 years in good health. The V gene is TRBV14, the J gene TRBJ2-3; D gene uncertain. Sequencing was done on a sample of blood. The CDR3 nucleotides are TGTGCCAGCAGCCAAGATGTGCTGGGTGGCACAGATACGCAGTATTTT. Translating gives CASSQDVLGGTDTQYF. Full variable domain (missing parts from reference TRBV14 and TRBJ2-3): EAGVTQFPSHSVIEKGQTVTLRCDPISGHDNLYWYRRVMGKEIKFLLHFVKESKQDESGMPNNRFLAERTGGTYSTLKVQPAELEDSGVYFCASSQDVLGGTDTQYFGPGTRLTVL.